The rows below give T cell receptor beta chains drawn from one sample of a study of blood T cell repertoires in COVID-19. This table comes from immunoSEQ multiplex PCR, and its TCRdb copy is limited to in-frame clones, with some not included. The sample includes approximately 230,000 clones, approximately 89% of them seen just once. Sequences were obtained from peripheral blood. The receptors shown here come from a woman in her twenties or thirties with COVID-19, enrolled during active disease. Both conserved end residues are part of each CDR3. The D gene is left open where the match is weak. The listing skips clone size in some rows; elsewhere it reads once, few, many or a size class.

v_gene	abundance	d_gene	j_gene	CDR3aa	CDR3nt
TRBV2	.	TRBD1	TRBJ1-1	CASNKQGANTEAFF	TGTGCCAGCAACAAACAGGGGGCGAACACTGAAGCTTTCTTT
TRBV24-1	.	TRBD2	TRBJ2-3	CATSDPGLAGRGDTQYF	TGTGCCACCAGTGACCCGGGACTAGCGGGGAGGGGAGATACGCAGTATTTT
TRBV27	.	.	TRBJ2-1	CASSFDKNNEQFF	TGTGCCAGCAGTTTTGACAAAAACAATGAGCAGTTCTTC
TRBV7-8	.	TRBD1	TRBJ1-2	CASSSRDRVANYGYTF	TGTGCCAGCAGCTCCCGGGACAGGGTAGCTAACTATGGCTACACCTTC
TRBV7-2	.	.	TRBJ2-1	CASSRNKGGPSSYNEQFF	TGTGCCAGCAGCCGCAATAAAGGCGGGCCTAGCTCCTACAATGAGCAGTTCTTC
TRBV4-3	.	TRBD1	TRBJ1-1	CASSQDLQGGTEAFF	TGCGCCAGCAGCCAGGATCTACAGGGGGGTACTGAAGCTTTCTTT
TRBV5-5	few	.	TRBJ2-7	CASSWVGVGEQYF	TGTGCCAGCAGCTGGGTGGGAGTAGGCGAGCAGTACTTC
TRBV2	.	TRBD1	TRBJ2-7	CASSGSTGLGF	TGTGCCAGCAGTGGATCGACAGGGTTGGGCTTC
TRBV10-2	.	TRBD1	TRBJ2-3	CASSWQGARVGNPDTQYF	TGCGCCAGCAGTTGGCAGGGGGCAAGAGTGGGGAACCCAGATACGCAGTATTTT
TRBV12-3/TRBV12-4	.	TRBD2	TRBJ2-7	CASKTSSSEQYF	TGTGCCAGCAAGACTAGCTCCTCCGAGCAGTACTTC
TRBV6-5	once	TRBD1	TRBJ2-7	CASIRDRGIYEQYF	TGTGCCAGCATCCGGGACAGGGGGATCTACGAGCAGTACTTC
TRBV5-1	.	.	TRBJ2-3	CASSPGPLVPTSTDTQYF	TGCGCCAGCAGCCCCGGTCCGCTTGTGCCCACTAGCACAGATACGCAGTATTTT
TRBV18	.	TRBD1	TRBJ1-2	CASSPDREYGYTF	TGTGCCAGCTCTCCGGACAGGGAATATGGCTACACCTTC
TRBV7-2	.	TRBD1	TRBJ1-2	CASSLEDRGHGYTF	TGTGCCAGCAGCTTAGAAGACAGGGGGCACGGCTACACCTTC
TRBV7-6	.	TRBD2	TRBJ2-2	CASSLSMGGRFTGELFF	TGTGCCAGCAGCTTGTCTATGGGCGGGAGATTCACCGGGGAGCTGTTTTTT
TRBV5-4	.	.	TRBJ2-1	CASKDASGGSYNEQFF	TGTGCCAGCAAGGACGCAAGCGGAGGGTCCTACAATGAGCAGTTCTTC
TRBV13	.	TRBD2	TRBJ2-1	CASSSTSGRFYNEQFF	TGTGCCAGCAGCTCGACTAGCGGGAGGTTCTACAATGAGCAGTTCTTC
TRBV9	.	.	TRBJ2-1	CASSVQGYEQFF	TGTGCCAGCAGCGTACAGGGGTATGAGCAGTTCTTC
TRBV6-6	.	.	TRBJ1-2	CASRDKNYGYTF	TGTGCCAGCCGGGACAAGAATTATGGCTACACCTTC
TRBV7-2	once	.	TRBJ2-5	CASSRNRGGGETQYF	TGTGCCAGCAGCCGCAATCGGGGTGGAGGGGAGACCCAGTACTTC
TRBV6-2/TRBV6-3	.	.	TRBJ1-1	CASSYTTGTEAFF	TGTGCCAGCAGTTACACAACGGGCACTGAAGCTTTCTTT
TRBV7-8	once	TRBD1	TRBJ2-1	CASSPRQGKGNEQFF	TGTGCCAGCAGCCCTAGACAGGGGAAGGGAAATGAGCAGTTCTTC
TRBV18	.	TRBD1	TRBJ2-1	CASSRGTGGNNEQFF	TGTGCCAGCTCCCGAGGGACAGGGGGTAATAATGAGCAGTTCTTC
TRBV5-1	.	TRBD2	TRBJ2-4	CASSLEAGGENIQYF	TGCGCCAGCAGCTTGGAGGCGGGAGGGGAAAACATTCAGTACTTC
TRBV24-1	.	.	TRBJ2-1	CATMDSLHNEQFF	TGTGCCACGATGGACAGTCTCCACAATGAGCAGTTCTTC
TRBV10-3	.	TRBD1	TRBJ1-1	CAIGGTDHTEAFF	TGTGCCATCGGCGGGACAGATCACACTGAAGCTTTCTTT
TRBV4-1	.	.	TRBJ2-2	CASSQGRGRTNTGELFF	TGCGCCAGCAGCCAAGGTCGGGGTCGAACGAACACCGGGGAGCTGTTTTTT
TRBV3-1/TRBV3-2	.	TRBD2	TRBJ2-1	CASSQDPPSGSFNEQFF	TGTGCCAGCAGCCAAGACCCGCCTAGCGGGAGTTTCAATGAGCAGTTCTTC
TRBV4-1	.	.	TRBJ1-1	CASSLQGAGTEAFF	TGCGCCAGCAGCTTACAGGGAGCAGGCACTGAAGCTTTCTTT
TRBV5-1	.	TRBD1	TRBJ2-3	CASSLVQGATDTQYF	TGCGCCAGCAGCTTGGTCCAGGGGGCGACAGATACGCAGTATTTT
TRBV7-2	.	.	TRBJ1-5	CASSLGGPPNQPQHF	TGTGCCAGCAGCTTAGGGGGCCCTCCGAATCAGCCCCAGCATTTT
TRBV24-1	.	TRBD1	TRBJ2-1	CATSDFDRDNEQFF	TGTGCCACCAGTGACTTCGACAGGGACAATGAGCAGTTCTTC